This entry lists 5 T cell receptor beta chains sequenced from one sample in a study of T cell responses to AZD1222 COVID-19 vaccine. Data came from immunoSEQ multiplex PCR; TCRdb stores just in-frame clones and leaves some out. Here the sample spans tens of thousands of clones, 87% being singletons. The starting material was peripheral blood, obtained 28 days after the second AZD1222 dose. The receptors derive from an adult who received the AZD1222 COVID-19 vaccine.

The chain recombines TRBV19 with TRBJ2-7, with D unresolved. The germline V and J ends were trimmed by 3 bases and 0 bases, with 9 bases remaining between them. The CDR3 extends over 14 amino acids. Germline V gene lookup returns CDR1 LNHDA and CDR2 SQIVND (reference sequence). The CDR3 DNA reads as TGTGCCAGTAGTATCCTCGGACGCTCCTACGAGCAGTACTTC. This encodes CASSILGRSYEQYF.

J is TRBJ2-7 and V is TRBV29-1, with D hard to call. Trimming left V 6 bases short and J 0 bases short, with 12 bases between. The CDR3 loop spans 13 amino acids. From germline, CDR1 is SQVTM and CDR2 ANQGSEA. The CDR3 here is CSVNDGTSYEQYF. The CDR3 DNA follows: TGCAGCGTCAATGACGGAACCTCCTACGAGCAGTACTTC.

The rearrangement links TRBV7-8 to TRBJ2-5; 14 bases line up with TRBD2. CDR1 is SGHVS, CDR2 FQNEAQ, per germline. With 5 bases clipped from V and 2 bases from J, the junction kept 10 bases outside the gene matches. The CDR3 covers 18 residues. The CDR3 nucleotides read TGTGCCAGCAGCCGAGGACTAGCGGGGGGCCAGGCGCAAGAGACCCAGTACTTC. Residues: CASSRGLAGGQAQETQYF. The full variable domain, rest sourced from reference TRBV7-8 and TRBJ2-5, is GAGVSQSPRYKVAKRGQDVALRCDPISGHVSLFWYQQALGQGPEFLTYFQNEAQLDKSGLPSDRFFAERPEGSVSTLKIQRTQQEDSAVYLCASSRGLAGGQAQETQYFGPGTRLLVL.

The genes are TRBV10-3 and TRBJ2-2; no reliable D call. CDR3 length: 14 amino acids. V was shortened by 2 bases and J by 6 bases, with 10 bases between the two germline ends. Germline CDR1 reads ENHRY; CDR2 reads SYGVKD. The chain's CDR3 is CAISEPVSAGELFF. CDR3 nucleotides: TGTGCCATCAGTGAGCCAGTGTCCGCCGGGGAGCTGTTTTTT.

The rearrangement joins TRBV5-1 to TRBJ2-2; no definite D call. Trimming took 1 base from V and 2 from J, leaving 9 bases between them. This CDR3 has 15 residues. Germline CDR1 reads SGHRS; CDR2 reads YFSETQ. This CDR3 reads CASSLTQRNTGELFF. The DNA for the CDR3 is TGCGCCAGCAGCTTGACACAGAGAAACACCGGGGAGCTGTTTTTT.